Presented here are 25 T cell receptor beta chains from one specimen sequenced in a study of T cells in narcolepsy. Data came from immunoSEQ multiplex PCR; TCRdb stores just in-frame clones and leaves some out. This table has approximately 38,000 clones, approximately 90% appearing once. The sequenced sample consisted of CD45RA- memory CD4+ T cells from PBMCs. These receptors were collected from a human donor with narcolepsy.

The chain couples TRBV9 to TRBJ2-5; D possibly corresponds to TRBD1 (6 bases). Trimming took off 0 bases at V and 5 bases at J, with 14 bases between the two ends. The CDR3 spans 15 residues. Germline CDR1 is SGDLS and CDR2 is YYNGEE. The DNA of the CDR3 is TGTGCCAGCAGCGTAGGGACACAGGGAGCGGAGACCCAGTACTTC. The encoded protein is CASSVGTQGAETQYF.

This chain links TRBV12-2 with TRBJ2-5; the tabulated D call, TRBD1, remains unverified against the DNA. The DNA end is more similar to TRBJ2-7, so the J call may be wrong. TRBV12-2 is deemed a pseudogene. The CDR3 totals 13 residues. Here the CDR3 DNA reads TGTGCAAGTCGCTTCTACAGGGGCTACGAGCAGTACTTC. Residues: CASRFYRGYEQYF.

J is TRBJ2-3 and V is TRBV7-6; D may be TRBD2 (5 bases). The CDR3 has 16 amino acids. V lost 5 bases and J lost 4, with 19 bases in between. CDR1 is SGHVS, CDR2 FNYEAQ, per germline. CDR3 nucleotides: TGTGCCAGCAGCCCTACTAGTACGATTTACGCAGATACGCAGTATTTT. It is translated as CASSPTSTIYADTQYF.

The gene calls are TRBV9 and TRBJ2-5, with D unclear. The CDR3 extends over 12 amino acids. Looked up from germline, CDR1 is SGDLS and CDR2 is YYNGEE. Trimming removed 3 bases at V and 5 bases at J, with 8 bases between. CDR3 sequence: CASSAIEETQYF. The CDR3 coding sequence is TGTGCCAGCAGCGCGATAGAGGAGACCCAGTACTTC.

This clone is a singleton in its sample. The chain joins TRBV18 to TRBJ1-6, with 9 nucleotides matching TRBD1. V was clipped by 3 bases and J by 14 bases; unmatched bases: 8. The germline CDR1 and CDR2 sequences are KGHSH and LQKENI. The CDR3 runs to 14 residues. The chain's CDR3 is CASSPGQGASALHF. In DNA form, the CDR3 reads TGTGCCAGCTCACCGGGACAGGGCGCCTCGGCCCTCCACTTT.

The chain employs TRBV10-3 and TRBJ2-1; perhaps TRBD1 as D (5 bases). The germline V gene encodes CDR1 ENHRY and CDR2 SYGVKD. V shed 10 bases and J shed 0 bases, with 16 bases lying between them. This CDR3 has 15 residues. CDR3 residues: CATALTVLSYNEQFF. For the CDR3, the DNA is TGTGCCACCGCGCTGACAGTCCTCTCCTACAATGAGCAGTTCTTC.

The V gene is TRBV19, the J gene TRBJ2-2; possible D gene TRBD2, 7 bases. Per the germline V gene, CDR1 is LNHDA and CDR2 is SQIVND (reference sequence). Trimming left V 10 bases short and J 0 bases short, with 18 bases between. The CDR3 spans 16 residues. Here the CDR3 DNA reads TGTGCCACCAATCGGCGGGGGCTATCGAACACCGGGGAGCTGTTTTTT. Protein product: CATNRRGLSNTGELFF.

Here the CDR3 reads CASRAFRDQPQHF. CDR3 DNA: TGTGCCAGCAGGGCCTTCAGGGACCAGCCCCAGCATTTT. The chain employs TRBV28 and TRBJ1-5; tentatively, D is TRBD1 (5 bases). CDR1 is MDHEN and CDR2 is SYDVKM in the germline V gene. V shed 6 bases and J shed 7 bases, with 13 bases lying between them. CDR3 length equals 13 residues. Based on the CDR3 plus reference TRBV28 and TRBJ1-5, the full variable domain is DVKVTQSSRYLVKRTGEKVFLECVQDMDHENMFWYRQDPGLGLRLIYFSYDVKMKEKGDIPEGYSVSREKKERFSLILESASTNQTSMYLCASRAFRDQPQHFGDGTRLSIL.

V and J are TRBV4-3 and TRBJ1-5, with a possible D match to TRBD1 (5 bases). The V end was cut by 1 base, the J end by 4 bases, with 14 bases between. Germline V gene lookup returns CDR1 LGHNA and CDR2 YSLEER. The CDR3 loop spans 16 amino acids. CDR3 in DNA: TGCGCCAGCAGCCAAGTAGCGCAGGGAAAAAATCAGCCCCAGCATTTT. Encoded protein: CASSQVAQGKNQPQHF.

The rearrangement uses TRBV6-1 and TRBJ2-1, with a possible D match to TRBD1 (6 bases). From germline, CDR1 is MNHNS and CDR2 SASEGT. The CDR3 spans 16 residues. The V gene lost 2 bases and the J gene lost 7 bases, with 18 bases spanning the gap. The DNA for the CDR3 is TGTGCCAGCAGTGAAAGATTGATGGGGGCAGGAAATGAGCAGTTCTTC. Its translation is CASSERLMGAGNEQFF.

Here the CDR3 reads CASSLGTVNTGELFF. For the CDR3, the DNA is TGTGCCAGTAGTCTGGGGACGGTAAACACCGGGGAGCTGTTTTTT. The gene calls are TRBV19 and TRBJ2-2; D possibly matches TRBD1 or TRBD2 (5 bases each). V shed 5 bases and J shed 2 bases, with 12 bases lying between them. CDR3 length equals 15 residues. Germline V gives CDR1 LNHDA, CDR2 SQIVND (reference sequence).

The gene calls are TRBV6-1 and TRBJ1-2, with D perhaps matching TRBD1 (5 bases). Per the germline V gene, CDR1 is MNHNS and CDR2 is SASEGT. CDR3 length: 14 residues. V lost 7 bases and J lost 5, with 17 bases in between. The CDR3 loop reads CASNEAGSRYGYTF. CDR3 in DNA: TGTGCCAGCAACGAAGCAGGGTCTCGGTATGGCTACACCTTC.

The V and J genes are TRBV28 and TRBJ1-2; possibly TRBD1 for D (6 bases). CDR1 is MDHEN and CDR2 is SYDVKM in the germline V gene. The CDR3 runs 18 residues. Trimming took 4 bases from V and 0 from J, leaving 21 bases between them. CDR3 amino acids: CASSSLHSSRGPNYGYTF. CDR3 in DNA: TGTGCCAGCAGTTCCTTACACTCCAGCAGGGGTCCTAACTATGGCTACACCTTC.

This chain connects TRBV19 to TRBJ2-1; a possible D gene is TRBD1 (6 bases). The CDR3 runs to 16 residues. Germline CDR1 is LNHDA and CDR2 is SQIVND (reference sequence). V lost 4 bases and J lost 0, with 13 bases in between. The CDR3 sequence is CASSTFRDISYNEQFF. The CDR3 DNA sequence: TGTGCCAGTAGTACGTTTAGGGACATCTCCTACAATGAGCAGTTCTTC.

The rearrangement uses TRBV30 and TRBJ1-1; no reliable D call. This CDR3 contains 13 residues. Germline V gene data show CDR1 as GTSNPN and CDR2 as SVGIG (reference sequence). With 3 bases removed from V and 5 bases from J, the gap between germline ends came to 13 bases. The CDR3 bases are TGTGCCTGGAGCTTGAATCGGGAGACTGAAGCTTTCTTT. It yields the protein CAWSLNRETEAFF.

Remarks on this clone: Other DNA sequences in this sample translate to the same CDR3. This chain links TRBV18 with TRBJ1-2; 8 bases agree with TRBD1. V lost 0 bases and J lost 8; bases outside the gene matches: 11. The CDR3 length is 16 residues. Per the germline V gene, CDR1 is KGHSH and CDR2 is LQKENI. CDR3 bases: TGTGCCAGCTCACCACCGATTCGGACAGGGACTTACGGCTACACCTTC. This translates into CASSPPIRTGTYGYTF.

V usage is TRBV30 and J usage is TRBJ1-1, with D possibly TRBD1 on 5 matching bases. The CDR3 covers 16 residues. V gave up 2 bases and J gave up 0 bases, with 16 bases separating them. Germline lookup yields CDR1 GTSNPN and CDR2 SVGIG (reference sequence). The CDR3 DNA follows: TGTGCCTGGAGTAGCTGGGGGGGTCCCTTGAACACTGAAGCTTTCTTT. Translated, it gives CAWSSWGGPLNTEAFF.

The rearrangement joins TRBV4-2 to TRBJ2-3; the match to TRBD2 covers 7 bases. V was clipped by 4 bases and J by 3 bases; unmatched bases: 13. This CDR3 spans 17 amino acids. Germline V gene data show CDR1 as LGHNA and CDR2 as YNFKEQ. CDR3 sequence reads: CASSPRVGGGKTDTQYF. CDR3 sequence (DNA): TGTGCCAGCAGCCCCCGAGTTGGGGGGGGGAAGACAGATACGCAGTATTTT.

The rearrangement joins TRBV12-1 to TRBJ2-7; no DNA check was done on the table's D call, TRBD2. TRBV12-1 represents a pseudogene. The CDR3 loop spans 16 amino acids. CDR3 amino acids: CASSPPAGRQSYEQYF. In nucleotides, the CDR3 is TGTGCCAGCAGCCCCCCGGCGGGGCGGCAGTCCTACGAGCAGTACTTC.

V usage is TRBV27 and J usage is TRBJ1-2; D possibly corresponds to TRBD1 (6 bases). V lost 5 bases and J 2 bases, leaving 15 bases between the germline ends. Germline assignment: CDR1 MNHEY and CDR2 SMNVEV (reference sequence). There are 15 residues in the CDR3. The CDR3 is CASSPRQANNYGYTF. As DNA, the CDR3 is TGTGCCAGCAGTCCGAGACAGGCGAACAACTATGGCTACACCTTC.

The rearrangement joins TRBV28 to TRBJ1-2, with D unresolved. This CDR3 is built from 12 residues. CDR1 and CDR2 from the germline V gene are MDHEN and SYDVKM. V gave up 3 bases and J gave up 4 bases, with 6 bases separating them. DNA for the CDR3: TGTGCCAGCAGTTTGCAGCCCTATGGCTACACCTTC. It translates to CASSLQPYGYTF.

The chain uses TRBV20-1 and TRBJ1-2, with D hard to call. Trimming left V 0 bases short and J 6 bases short, with 5 bases between. CDR3 length: 11 amino acids. Germline loops: CDR1 DFQATT, CDR2 SNEGSKA (reference sequence). The CDR3 sequence is CSARENDGYTF. CDR3 DNA sequence: TGCAGTGCTAGAGAAAATGATGGCTACACCTTC.

This clone appeared a single time. V gene TRBV2 combines with J gene TRBJ2-5; 8 bases match TRBD2. The CDR3 spans 15 residues. Germline values: CDR1 SNHLY, CDR2 FYNNEI. Unmatched junction bases numbered 5, after V lost 4 bases and J lost 1 base. Written as DNA, the CDR3 is TGTGCCAGCAGTGGCGGGGGGACGGCCCAAGAGACCCAGTACTTC. It codes for CASSGGGTAQETQYF.

The chain has TRBV7-2 and TRBJ2-7, with 8 nucleotides matching TRBD2. The CDR3 runs to 15 residues. Per germline, CDR1 SGHTA and CDR2 FQGNSA. V was pared by 1 base and J by 2 bases, with 4 bases of the junction left unmatched. The DNA for the CDR3 is TGTGCCAGCAGCTTAGTAGGGACTAGTGCCTACGAGCAGTACTTC. As protein: CASSLVGTSAYEQYF.

The chain recombines TRBV6-1 with TRBJ1-2; 7 bases map to TRBD1. Trimming removed 1 base from V and 4 bases from J; junction bases left unmatched: 3. The CDR3 contains 14 residues. Germline values: CDR1 MNHNS, CDR2 SASEGT. The CDR3 nucleotides read TGTGCCAGCAGTGAAGGAGGGGGCAGCTATGGCTACACCTTC. Protein product: CASSEGGGSYGYTF.